This T cell receptor (beta chain) was sequenced during a study of T cells in localized non-small cell lung cancer. Method: immunoSEQ multiplex PCR; TCRdb's copy keeps in-frame clones and lacks some. The sample includes tens of thousands of clones, roughly 83% seen only once; the top ten take 7.8%. The germline V gene encodes CDR1 SNHLY and CDR2 FYNNEI. CDR3 length: 16 amino acids. The J segment lost 0 bases and the V segment lost 2 bases, leaving 3 bases of the junction unmatched. Study conclusions and caveats: Compared with tumor, uninvolved adjacent lung displayed greater T cell clonality, ranking highest overall.

About this clone itself: The antigen remains unidentified.

The input for sequencing was PBMCs, taken before any cancer treatment. The receptor was derived from a man aged 35-75 years with stage II lung adenocarcinoma. The chain uses TRBV2 and TRBJ2-2; 7 bases are shared with TRBD1. The CDR3 here is CASSETGTANTGELFF. Here the CDR3 DNA reads TGTGCCAGCAGTGAAACCGGGACAGCGAACACCGGGGAGCTGTTTTTT. The full variable domain, in which reference TRBV2 and TRBJ2-2 provide the parts outside the CDR3, is EPEVTQTPSHQVTQMGQEVILRCVPISNHLYFYWYRQILGQKVEFLVSFYNNEISEKSEIFDDQFSVERPDGSNFTLKIRSTKLEDSAMYFCASSETGTANTGELFFGEGSRLTVL.